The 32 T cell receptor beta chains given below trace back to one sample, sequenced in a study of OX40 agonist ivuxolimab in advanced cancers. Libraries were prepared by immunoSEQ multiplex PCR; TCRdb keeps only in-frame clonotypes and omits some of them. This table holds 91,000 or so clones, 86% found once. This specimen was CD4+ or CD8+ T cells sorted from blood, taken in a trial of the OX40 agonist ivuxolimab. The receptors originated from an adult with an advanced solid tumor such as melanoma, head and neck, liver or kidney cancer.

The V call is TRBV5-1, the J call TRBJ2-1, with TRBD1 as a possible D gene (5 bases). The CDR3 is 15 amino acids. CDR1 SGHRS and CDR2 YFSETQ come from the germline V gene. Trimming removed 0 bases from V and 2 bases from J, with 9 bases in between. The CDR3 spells CASSLGSRAYNEQFF. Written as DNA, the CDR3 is TGCGCCAGCAGCTTGGGGTCCAGGGCCTACAATGAGCAGTTCTTC. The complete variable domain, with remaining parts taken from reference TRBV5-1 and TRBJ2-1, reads KAGVTQTPRYLIKTRGQQVTLSCSPISGHRSVSWYQQTPGQGLQFLFEYFSETQRNKGNFPGRFSGRQFSNSRSEMNVSTLELGDSALYLCASSLGSRAYNEQFFGPGTRLTVL.

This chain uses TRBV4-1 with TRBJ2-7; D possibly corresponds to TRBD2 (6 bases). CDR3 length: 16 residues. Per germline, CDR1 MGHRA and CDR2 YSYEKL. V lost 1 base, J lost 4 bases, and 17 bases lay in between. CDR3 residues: CASSQGPRDSYYEQYF. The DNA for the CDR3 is TGCGCCAGCAGCCAAGGACCGCGGGACTCATATTACGAGCAGTACTTC.

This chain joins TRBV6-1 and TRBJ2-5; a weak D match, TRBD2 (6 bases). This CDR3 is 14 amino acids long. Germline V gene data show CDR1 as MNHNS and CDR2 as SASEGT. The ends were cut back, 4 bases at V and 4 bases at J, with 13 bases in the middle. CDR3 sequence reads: CASSVSGYTETQYF. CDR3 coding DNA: TGTGCCAGCAGTGTTAGCGGATACACAGAGACCCAGTACTTC.

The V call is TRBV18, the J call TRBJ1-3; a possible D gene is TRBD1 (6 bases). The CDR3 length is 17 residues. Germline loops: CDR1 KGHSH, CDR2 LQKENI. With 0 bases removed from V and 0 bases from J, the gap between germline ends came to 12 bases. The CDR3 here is CASSPPSGAASGNTIYF. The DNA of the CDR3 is TGTGCCAGCTCACCACCGTCAGGGGCTGCCTCTGGAAACACCATATATTTT. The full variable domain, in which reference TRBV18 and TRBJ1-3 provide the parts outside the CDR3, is NAGVMQNPRHLVRRRGQEARLRCSPMKGHSHVYWYRQLPEEGLKFMVYLQKENIIDESGMPKERFSAEFPKEGPSILRIQQVVRGDSAAYFCASSPPSGAASGNTIYFGEGSWLTVV.

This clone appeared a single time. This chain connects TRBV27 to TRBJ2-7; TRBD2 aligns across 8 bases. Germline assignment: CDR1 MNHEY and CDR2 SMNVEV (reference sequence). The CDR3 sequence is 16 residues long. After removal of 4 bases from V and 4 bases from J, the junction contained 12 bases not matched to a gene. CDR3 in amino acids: CASSSPRSGMGYEQYF. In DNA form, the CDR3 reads TGTGCCAGCAGTTCACCCCGTAGCGGGATGGGGTACGAGCAGTACTTC.

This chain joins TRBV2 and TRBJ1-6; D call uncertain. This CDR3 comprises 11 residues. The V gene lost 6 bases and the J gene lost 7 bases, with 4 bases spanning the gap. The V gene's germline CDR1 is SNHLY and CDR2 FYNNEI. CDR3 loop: CASSENSPLHF. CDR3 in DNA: TGTGCCAGCAGCGAAAATTCACCCCTCCACTTT.

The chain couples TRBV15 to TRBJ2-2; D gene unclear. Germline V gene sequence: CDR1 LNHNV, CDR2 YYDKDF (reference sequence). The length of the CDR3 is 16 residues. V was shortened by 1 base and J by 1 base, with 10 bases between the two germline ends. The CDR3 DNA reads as TGTGCCACCAGCAGAGCTTCCGATAGGAACACCGGGGAGCTGTTTTTT. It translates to CATSRASDRNTGELFF.

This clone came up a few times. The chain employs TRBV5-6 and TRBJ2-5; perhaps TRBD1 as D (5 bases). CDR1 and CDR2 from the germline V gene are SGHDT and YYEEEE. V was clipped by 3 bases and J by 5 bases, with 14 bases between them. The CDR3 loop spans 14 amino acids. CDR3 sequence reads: CASSWVRVSETQYF. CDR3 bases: TGTGCCAGCAGCTGGGTCAGGGTAAGCGAGACCCAGTACTTC.

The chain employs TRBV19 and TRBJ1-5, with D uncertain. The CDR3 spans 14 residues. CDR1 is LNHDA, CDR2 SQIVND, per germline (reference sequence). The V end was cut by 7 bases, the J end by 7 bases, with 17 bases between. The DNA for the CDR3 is TGTGCCAGTAACGGTCGGGTTAACGGCCAGCCCCAGCATTTT. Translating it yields CASNGRVNGQPQHF.

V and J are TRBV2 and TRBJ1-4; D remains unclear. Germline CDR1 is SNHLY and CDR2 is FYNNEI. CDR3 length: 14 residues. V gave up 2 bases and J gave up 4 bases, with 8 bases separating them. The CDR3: CASSERFDNEKLFF. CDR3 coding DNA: TGTGCCAGCAGTGAACGCTTTGATAATGAAAAACTGTTTTTT.

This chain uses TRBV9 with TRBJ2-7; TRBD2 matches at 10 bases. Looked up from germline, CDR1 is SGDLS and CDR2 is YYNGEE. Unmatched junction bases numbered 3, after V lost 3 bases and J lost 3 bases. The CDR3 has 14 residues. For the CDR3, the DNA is TGTGCCAGCAGCGAGGGACTAGCGCTCTACGAGCAGTACTTC. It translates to CASSEGLALYEQYF.

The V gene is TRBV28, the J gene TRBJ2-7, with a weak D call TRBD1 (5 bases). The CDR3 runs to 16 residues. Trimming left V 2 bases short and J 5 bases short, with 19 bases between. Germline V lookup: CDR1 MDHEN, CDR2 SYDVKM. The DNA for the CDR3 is TGTGCCAGCAGTTTAAGGGGATCTCCTGGCAGGGACGAGCAGTACTTC. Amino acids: CASSLRGSPGRDEQYF.

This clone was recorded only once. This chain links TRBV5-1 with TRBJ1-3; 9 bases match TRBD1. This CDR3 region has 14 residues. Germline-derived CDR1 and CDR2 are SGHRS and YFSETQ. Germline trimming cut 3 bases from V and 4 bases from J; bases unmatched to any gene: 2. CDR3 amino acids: CASSSGTGGNTIYF. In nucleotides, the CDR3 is TGCGCCAGCAGCTCCGGGACAGGGGGAAACACCATATATTTT.

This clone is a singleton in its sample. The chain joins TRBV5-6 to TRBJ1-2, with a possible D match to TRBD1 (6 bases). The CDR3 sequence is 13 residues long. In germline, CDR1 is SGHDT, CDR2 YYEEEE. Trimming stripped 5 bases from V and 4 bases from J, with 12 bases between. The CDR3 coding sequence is TGTGCCAGCAGTCGAGGGGGATTCTATGGCTACACCTTC. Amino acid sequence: CASSRGGFYGYTF.

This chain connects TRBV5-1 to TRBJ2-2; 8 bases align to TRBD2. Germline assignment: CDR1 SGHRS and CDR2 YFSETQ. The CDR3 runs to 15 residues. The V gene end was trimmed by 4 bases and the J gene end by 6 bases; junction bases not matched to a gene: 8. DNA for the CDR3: TGCGCCAGCAGCCTCGGCACTAGCGGTGCCGGGGAGCTGTTTTTT. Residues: CASSLGTSGAGELFF.

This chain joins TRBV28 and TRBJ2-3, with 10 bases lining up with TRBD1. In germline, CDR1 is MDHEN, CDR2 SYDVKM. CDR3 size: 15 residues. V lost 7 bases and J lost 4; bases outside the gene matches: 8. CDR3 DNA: TGTGCCAGCACCGACCCGGGACAGGGGTCAGATACGCAGTATTTT. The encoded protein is CASTDPGQGSDTQYF.

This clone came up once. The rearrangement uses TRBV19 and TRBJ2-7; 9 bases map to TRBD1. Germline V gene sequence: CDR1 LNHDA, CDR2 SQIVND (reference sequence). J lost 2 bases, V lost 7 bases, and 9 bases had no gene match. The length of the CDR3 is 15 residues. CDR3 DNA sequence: TGTGCCAGTAACAACCCCGGGACAGGGACCTACGAGCAGTACTTC. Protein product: CASNNPGTGTYEQYF.

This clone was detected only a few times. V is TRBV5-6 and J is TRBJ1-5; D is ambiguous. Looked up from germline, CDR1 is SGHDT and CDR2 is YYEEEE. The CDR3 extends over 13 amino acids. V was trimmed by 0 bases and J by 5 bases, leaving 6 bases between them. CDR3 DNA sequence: TGTGCCAGCAGCTTGGGAGAGGATCAGCCCCAGCATTTT. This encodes CASSLGEDQPQHF. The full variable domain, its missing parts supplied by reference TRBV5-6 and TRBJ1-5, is DAGVTQSPTHLIKTRGQQVTLRCSPKSGHDTVSWYQQALGQGPQFIFQYYEEEERQRGNFPDRFSGHQFPNYSSELNVNALLLGDSALYLCASSLGEDQPQHFGDGTRLSIL.

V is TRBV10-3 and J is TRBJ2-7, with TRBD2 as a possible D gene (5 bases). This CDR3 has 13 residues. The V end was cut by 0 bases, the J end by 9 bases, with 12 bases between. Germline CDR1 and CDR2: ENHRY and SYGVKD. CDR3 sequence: CAISESGLAGQYF. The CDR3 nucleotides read TGTGCCATCAGTGAGTCTGGTCTCGCGGGGCAGTACTTC.

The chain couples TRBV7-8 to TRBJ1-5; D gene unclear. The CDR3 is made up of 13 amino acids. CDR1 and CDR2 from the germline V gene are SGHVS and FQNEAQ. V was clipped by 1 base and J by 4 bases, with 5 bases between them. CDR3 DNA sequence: TGTGCCAGCAGCTTAGAACGGAATCAGCCCCAGCATTTT. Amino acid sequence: CASSLERNQPQHF. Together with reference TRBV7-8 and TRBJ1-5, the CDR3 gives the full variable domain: GAGVSQSPRYKVAKRGQDVALRCDPISGHVSLFWYQQALGQGPEFLTYFQNEAQLDKSGLPSDRFFAERPEGSVSTLKIQRTQQEDSAVYLCASSLERNQPQHFGDGTRLSIL.

The CDR3 sequence is CASSPGLAGDNTGELFF. The CDR3, as DNA: TGTGCCAGCAGCCCAGGACTAGCGGGAGATAACACCGGGGAGCTGTTTTTT. The chain recombines TRBV5-4 with TRBJ2-2; TRBD2 matches at 13 bases. Trimming took 4 bases from V and 2 from J; bases not matched to a gene: 5. Per the germline V gene, CDR1 is SGHNT and CDR2 is YYREEE (reference sequence). The CDR3 runs to 17 residues.

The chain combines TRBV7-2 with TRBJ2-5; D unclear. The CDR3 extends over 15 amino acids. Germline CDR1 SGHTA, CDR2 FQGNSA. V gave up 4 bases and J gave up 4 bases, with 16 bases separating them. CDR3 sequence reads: CASSSPGNMGETQYF. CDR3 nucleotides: TGTGCCAGCAGCTCCCCCGGCAACATGGGAGAGACCCAGTACTTC.

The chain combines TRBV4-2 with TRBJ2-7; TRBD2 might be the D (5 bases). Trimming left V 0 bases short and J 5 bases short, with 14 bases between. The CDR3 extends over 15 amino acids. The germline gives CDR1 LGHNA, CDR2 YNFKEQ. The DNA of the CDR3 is TGTGCCAGCAGCCAAGATCTCGAGCGGATCCACGAGCAGTACTTC. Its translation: CASSQDLERIHEQYF.

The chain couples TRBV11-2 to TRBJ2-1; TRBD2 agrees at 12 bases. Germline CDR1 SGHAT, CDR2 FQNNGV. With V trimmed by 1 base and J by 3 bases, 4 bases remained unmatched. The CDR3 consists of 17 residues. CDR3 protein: CASSLGSLAGGYNEQFF. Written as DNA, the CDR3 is TGTGCCAGCAGCTTAGGGTCACTAGCGGGAGGCTACAATGAGCAGTTCTTC.

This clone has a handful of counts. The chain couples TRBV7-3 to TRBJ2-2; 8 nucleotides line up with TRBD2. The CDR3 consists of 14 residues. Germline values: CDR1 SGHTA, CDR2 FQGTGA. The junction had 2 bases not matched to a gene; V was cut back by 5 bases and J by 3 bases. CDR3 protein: CASSPGGDTGELFF. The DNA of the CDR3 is TGTGCCAGCAGCCCCGGGGGGGACACCGGGGAGCTGTTTTTT.

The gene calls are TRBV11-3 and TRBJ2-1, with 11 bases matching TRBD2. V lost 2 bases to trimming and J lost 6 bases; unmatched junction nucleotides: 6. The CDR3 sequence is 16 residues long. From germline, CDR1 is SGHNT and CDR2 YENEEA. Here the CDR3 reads CASSLRGTSGSNEQFF. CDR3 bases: TGTGCCAGCAGCTTACGCGGGACTAGCGGTAGCAATGAGCAGTTCTTC.

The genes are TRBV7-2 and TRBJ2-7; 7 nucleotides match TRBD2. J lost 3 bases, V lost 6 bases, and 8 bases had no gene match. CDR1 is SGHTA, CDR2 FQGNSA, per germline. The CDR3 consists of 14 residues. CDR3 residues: CASSTSAMGYEQYF. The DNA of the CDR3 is TGTGCCAGCAGTACTAGCGCTATGGGCTACGAGCAGTACTTC. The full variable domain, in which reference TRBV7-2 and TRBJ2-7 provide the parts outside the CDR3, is GAGVSQSPSNKVTEKGKDVELRCDPISGHTALYWYRQSLGQGLEFLIYFQGNSAPDKSGLPSDRFSAERTGGSVSTLTIQRTQQEDSAVYLCASSTSAMGYEQYFGPGTRLTVT.

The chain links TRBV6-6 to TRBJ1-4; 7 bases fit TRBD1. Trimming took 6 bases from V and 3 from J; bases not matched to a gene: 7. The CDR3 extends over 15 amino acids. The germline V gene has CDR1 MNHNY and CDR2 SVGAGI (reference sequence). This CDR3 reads CASRKTGVANEKLFF. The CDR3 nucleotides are TGTGCCAGCAGGAAAACAGGGGTTGCTAATGAAAAACTGTTTTTT.

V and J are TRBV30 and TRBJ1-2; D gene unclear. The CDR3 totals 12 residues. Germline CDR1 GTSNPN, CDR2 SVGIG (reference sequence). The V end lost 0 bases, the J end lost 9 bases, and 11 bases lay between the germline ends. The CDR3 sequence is CAWSVGPFSYTF. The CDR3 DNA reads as TGTGCCTGGAGTGTAGGCCCCTTTAGCTACACCTTC.

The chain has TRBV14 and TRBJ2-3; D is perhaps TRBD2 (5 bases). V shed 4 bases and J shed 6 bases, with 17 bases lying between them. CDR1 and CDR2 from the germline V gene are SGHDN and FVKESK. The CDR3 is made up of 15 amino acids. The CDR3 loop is CASSRDRQRGDTQYF. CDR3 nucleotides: TGTGCCAGCAGCCGTGACCGACAAAGAGGGGATACGCAGTATTTT.

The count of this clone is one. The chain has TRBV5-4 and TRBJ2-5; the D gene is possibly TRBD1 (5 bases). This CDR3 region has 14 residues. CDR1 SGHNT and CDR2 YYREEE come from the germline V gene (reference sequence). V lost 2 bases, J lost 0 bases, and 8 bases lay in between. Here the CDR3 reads CASSFQGNQETQYF. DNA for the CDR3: TGTGCCAGCAGCTTTCAGGGAAACCAAGAGACCCAGTACTTC. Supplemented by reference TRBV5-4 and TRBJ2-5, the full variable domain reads ETGVTQSPTHLIKTRGQQVTLRCSSQSGHNTVSWYQQALGQGPQFIFQYYREEENGRGNFPPRFSGLQFPNYSSELNVNALELDDSALYLCASSFQGNQETQYFGPGTRLLVL.

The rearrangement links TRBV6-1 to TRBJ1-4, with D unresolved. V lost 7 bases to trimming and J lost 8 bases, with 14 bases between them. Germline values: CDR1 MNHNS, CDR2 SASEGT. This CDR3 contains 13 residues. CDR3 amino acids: CASNLGGWEKLFF. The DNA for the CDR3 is TGTGCCAGCAATCTGGGCGGCTGGGAAAAACTGTTTTTT.